This is a list of T cell receptor beta chains from one sample in a study of T cell responses to AZD1222 COVID-19 vaccine. The repertoire was sequenced with immunoSEQ multiplex PCR; TCRdb's copy has only in-frame clones and lacks some. The data show roughly 120,000 clones, approximately 90% seen once. The sequences come from peripheral blood, collected 28 days after the second AZD1222 dose. The source is an adult who received the AZD1222 COVID-19 vaccine. Both conserved end residues are part of each CDR3. Each record gives: J gene, clone size, D gene, V gene, CDR3 protein, CDR3 DNA. The D gene is left open where the match is weak. Rows may omit the clone size; those that give it use once, few, many or a size class.

>TRBJ1-1|.|.|TRBV6-5
CASRPGTPYTEAFF
TGTGCCAGCAGGCCCGGGACACCATACACTGAAGCTTTCTTT
>TRBJ2-1|.|.|TRBV3-1/TRBV3-2
CASSPSGTLQFF
TGTGCCAGCAGCCCCTCCGGGACGCTACAGTTCTTC
>TRBJ2-7|.|TRBD1|TRBV3-1/TRBV3-2
CASSQTGTGEEQYF
TGTGCCAGCAGCCAGACCGGGACAGGGGAGGAGCAGTACTTC
>TRBJ1-5|.|.|TRBV30
CAWKLPGQPQHF
TGTGCCTGGAAGCTTCCCGGTCAGCCCCAGCATTTT
>TRBJ1-5|few|.|TRBV7-9
CASSLGRDQPQHF
TGTGCCAGCAGCTTAGGCAGGGATCAGCCCCAGCATTTT
>TRBJ1-2|.|.|TRBV6-2/TRBV6-3
CASSSDKFRDLNYGYTF
TGTGCCAGCAGTTCCGATAAGTTCCGGGACCTTAACTATGGCTACACCTTC
>TRBJ1-1|.|TRBD1|TRBV16
CASSRSTGEVLTEAFF
TGTGCCAGCAGCCGTTCGACAGGGGAGGTTCTCACTGAAGCTTTCTTT
>TRBJ1-1|.|.|TRBV9
CASSVGQGRRGTEAFF
TGTGCCAGCAGCGTAGGCCAGGGAAGGAGGGGAACTGAAGCTTTCTTT
>TRBJ2-7|.|.|TRBV5-4
CASSSWEVDHEQYF
TGTGCCAGCAGCTCGTGGGAGGTCGACCACGAGCAGTACTTC
>TRBJ2-1|.|.|TRBV6-5
CASRLVDRLGNEQFF
TGTGCCAGCAGGCTGGTAGACCGGCTAGGCAATGAGCAGTTCTTC
>TRBJ2-7|many|.|TRBV4-1
CASSPREWGSYEQYF
TGCGCCAGCAGCCCCCGCGAATGGGGCTCCTACGAGCAGTACTTC
>TRBJ2-3|.|.|TRBV20-1
CSAGRTDTQYF
TGCAGTGCTGGAAGGACAGATACGCAGTATTTT
>TRBJ1-3|.|.|TRBV3-1/TRBV3-2
CASSQGTLGPGNTIYF
TGTGCCAGCAGCCAAGGTACACTCGGGCCTGGAAACACCATATATTTT
>TRBJ2-3|.|.|TRBV10-3
CAISPGGINTDTQYF
TGTGCCATCAGCCCCGGGGGAATAAACACAGATACGCAGTATTTT
>TRBJ1-1|.|.|TRBV7-6
CASSLEWGEKTEAFF
TGTGCCAGCAGCTTAGAGTGGGGGGAGAAGACTGAAGCTTTCTTT
>TRBJ1-6|.|.|TRBV27
CASSLWGGQSNSPLHF
TGTGCCAGCAGTTTATGGGGAGGACAGTCGAATTCACCCCTCCACTTT
>TRBJ2-2|few|.|TRBV2
CASSEQGDTGELFF
TGTGCCAGCAGTGAACAGGGTGACACCGGGGAGCTGTTTTTT
>TRBJ2-5|many|.|TRBV21-1
CASSKPRNSQETQYF
TGTGCCAGCAGCAAACCCCGAAACAGTCAAGAGACCCAGTACTTC
>TRBJ1-5|.|.|TRBV16
CASSQSGANQPQHF
TGTGCCAGCAGCCAATCGGGGGCTAATCAGCCCCAGCATTTT
>TRBJ2-5|.|TRBD2|TRBV3-1/TRBV3-2
CASSGTSGGRETQYF
TGTGCCAGCAGCGGGACTAGCGGGGGGCGGGAGACCCAGTACTTC
>TRBJ1-2|.|.|TRBV24-1
CATSDPRNNYGYTF
TGTGCCACCAGTGATCCCAGAAATAACTATGGCTACACCTTC
>TRBJ2-3|.|TRBD2|TRBV10-1
CASSESRTRLAGVEPDTQYF
TGCGCCAGCAGTGAGTCGAGAACGAGACTAGCGGGGGTCGAGCCGGATACGCAGTATTTT
>TRBJ2-7|.|.|TRBV20-1
CSASGDTSSYEQYF
TGCAGTGCTAGTGGGGACACAAGCTCCTACGAGCAGTACTTC
>TRBJ1-2|.|.|TRBV5-6
CASSHPQGFGYGYTF
TGTGCCAGCAGCCATCCCCAGGGGTTCGGCTATGGCTACACCTTC
>TRBJ2-6|.|.|TRBV6-5
CASSYSGANVLTF
TGTGCCAGCAGTTACTCTGGGGCCAACGTCCTGACTTTC